This T cell receptor (delta chain) was sequenced for a study of γδ T cells in repeated Plasmodium falciparum infection (dated by TCRdb to about 2021). Concerning the study at large: In the natural-infection arm, Malian children exposed to intense seasonal malaria transmission were enrolled and compared against age and gender matched Australian children. Malian gammadelta TCR repertoires were analysed cross-sectionally in periods with no transmission and longitudinally across episodes of acute febrile malaria. Controlled-infection subjects were sampled at baseline, immediately before selected infections, and 21 days after each infection. Four controlled human malaria infections were administered to five malaria-naive U.S. adults over roughly 610 days by bites from P. falciparum NF54-infected Anopheles stephensi mosquitoes. The study examined how repeated Plasmodium falciparum infection shapes the human gammadelta T cell repertoire, using natural infection in Mali and controlled human malaria infection. The study at large found these results: The Malian cohort was drawn from a small rural village made up mostly of one ethnic group, which limits generalizability. Analysis of inter-individual variability in gammadelta T cell responses was limited by the small size of the controlled-infection cohort.

Worth noting for this clone: Its antigen remains unidentified. A read error is the likely source, as a far larger clone sits one nucleotide away. Distinct nucleotide sequences in the sample also encode this CDR3.

Library preparation used multiplex PCR. Instrument used: Illumina MiSeq. Every sorted gammadelta T cell sample had both its TCR gamma (TRG) and TCR delta (TRD) chains sequenced. Per the authors' processing: Clonotype tree plots, accumulated frequency of the top 20 clonotypes, diversity index (DI) and D75 metrics were included in the repertoire analyses. Public reads were reanalyzed in TCRdb with CATT, and rows carrying the same DNA were merged afterwards. TCRdb's processing, not the study's, gives the V and J calls here. Within this sample are under 65,000 delta-chain clones, with around 1.8% of them counted one time only. Over 12% of the sample rests with the top ten. Source material: gamma-delta T cells from blood. This receptor was identified in a pool of human donors (malaria-infected and uninfected, not separated).

Read as DNA, the sequence is TGTGCTCTTGGGGATCCGTTGGGTCCTACAAAATCTACTGGGGGACTAAACACCGATAAGCTCATCTTT. Its translation reads: CALGDPLGPTKSTGGLNTDKLIF. Recombination joined TRDV1 with TRDJ1, with 9 bases aligning to TRDD3. CDR1 and CDR2 were assigned from the germline V gene as TSWWSYY and QGS. The CDR3 starts with the cysteine, ends with the phenylalanine, and has 23 residues. The kept DNA is CDR3 alone, 69 bases in frame from the first base.